This T cell receptor beta chain is from a study of breast tumors, draining lymph nodes, adjacent tissues. Study results and limitations: Compared with lymph nodes, tumors were less diverse; compared with nontumor tissue, more. Findings are consistent with lymph node origin and intratumoral expansion of most tumor T cells. Luminal-like breast cancer showed significantly greater tumor-nontumor repertoire similarity than basal-like breast cancer did.

The CDR3 totals 14 residues. After removal of 7 bases from V and 0 bases from J, the junction contained 4 bases not matched to a gene. Germline assignment: CDR1 MDHEN and CDR2 SYDVKM. About this clonotype: Its antigen is undetermined.

TCRdb re-called the multiplex PCR reads through MiXCR, storing one row per CDR3 protein. The sample carries about 15,000 distinct CDR3 sequences, approximately 42% recorded once. The sequence derives from a female donor with breast cancer. Some clones in this sample may be carry-over from other donors' samples. The sequenced sample consisted of tumor-adjacent breast tissue. V is TRBV28 and J is TRBJ2-3, with 7 bases fitting TRBD2. CDR3 region: CASNVAGSTDTQYF. The DNA for the CDR3 is TGTGCCAGCAATGTAGCGGGTAGCACAGATACGCAGTATTTT.